This note documents a single T cell receptor beta chain sequence. Its antigen is as yet unknown. V lost 2 bases and J 4 bases, leaving 15 bases between the germline ends. Germline values: CDR1 SGHKS, CDR2 YYEKEE (reference sequence). This CDR3 is built from 15 residues. This entry is derived from a study of radiation and T cells in renal cell carcinoma. For the study at large: Nephrectomy followed 15 Gy stereotactic body radiation by 4 weeks.

Sample time point: baseline pretreatment blood. Specified treatment: 15 Gy SBRT to primary tumor, nephrectomy 4 weeks later. The tumor was a clear cell renal cell carcinoma. TCRdb's table, derived via immunoSEQ multiplex PCR, lists solely in-frame clones and lacks some. In the table there are 140,000 or so clones, more than 70% of which are singletons. The study, taken as a whole, reports: From baseline, blood top tumor clonotypes peaked at 2 weeks post-radiation.

The TCR was taken from a woman between 50 and 59 years old with renal cell carcinoma. Sequences were derived from blood, sampled from a patient whose treatment included radiotherapy and nephrectomy. The chain is built from TRBV5-5 and TRBJ2-5; D gene ambiguous. The CDR3 here is CASSFMDPGRETQYF. Written as DNA, the CDR3 is TGTGCCAGCAGCTTTATGGACCCGGGCAGAGAGACCCAGTACTTC.